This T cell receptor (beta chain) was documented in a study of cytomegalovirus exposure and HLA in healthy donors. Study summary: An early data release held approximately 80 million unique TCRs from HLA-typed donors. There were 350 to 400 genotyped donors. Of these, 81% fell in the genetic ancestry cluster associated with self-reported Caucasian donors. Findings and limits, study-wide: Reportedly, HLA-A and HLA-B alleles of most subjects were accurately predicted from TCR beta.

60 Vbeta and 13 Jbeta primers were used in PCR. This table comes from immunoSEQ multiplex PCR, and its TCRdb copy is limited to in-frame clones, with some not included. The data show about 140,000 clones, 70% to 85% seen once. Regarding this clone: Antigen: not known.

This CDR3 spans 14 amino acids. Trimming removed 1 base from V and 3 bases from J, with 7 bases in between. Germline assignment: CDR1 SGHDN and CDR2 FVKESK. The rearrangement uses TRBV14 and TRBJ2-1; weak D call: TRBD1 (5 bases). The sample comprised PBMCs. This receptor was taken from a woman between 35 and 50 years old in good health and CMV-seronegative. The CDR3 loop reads CASSQVQGYNEQFF. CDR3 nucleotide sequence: TGTGCCAGCAGCCAAGTTCAGGGCTACAATGAGCAGTTCTTC.